This TCR beta chain emerged from a study of PD-L1 blockade in urothelial cancer. General study findings and limits: Clonality of blood TCR below the median before treatment predicted better survival.

Trimming at V came to 7 bases and at J to 15 bases, leaving 13 bases not matched to a gene. Germline-derived CDR1 and CDR2 are SGHAT and FQNNGV. The CDR3 runs to 13 residues. Described time point: pretreatment peripheral blood. About this clone itself: Antigen unknown.

TCRdb's table, derived via immunoSEQ multiplex PCR, lists solely in-frame clones and lacks some. Among 50,000 or so clones listed, around 84% were seen once. The chain combines TRBV11-2 with TRBJ2-1; TRBD1 aligns across 9 bases. The specimen was PBMCs, collected around atezolizumab (anti-PD-L1) treatment. This TCR was recovered from a man aged 55 to 69 with urothelial cancer. The CDR3 region has the DNA TGTGCCAGCACCAAACACACCGGGACAGGGTCGTTCTTC. Amino acids: CASTKHTGTGSFF.